This T cell receptor (beta chain) was sequenced during a study of T-cell reconstitution after alpha-beta-depleted transplantation in children. Preparing the TCRbeta library involved the use of unique molecular identifiers. MiXCR was run by TCRdb on the PCR reads, yielding one entry per CDR3 protein. This sample has about 510,000 distinct CDR3 sequences; 9.5% to 12% occur once, and the top ten carry about 15%. The starting material was PBMCs, mostly from graft donor cells, obtained 180 days after TCRalphabeta/CD19-depleted stem cell transplant. The clonotype was recovered from a female patient aged 2-10 years who had a stem cell transplant for aplastic anemia, so the T cells may come from the graft donor.

The CDR3 DNA follows: TGTGCCAGCAGCCCCCCTCGGGCAGGCGGCCCGCCCTATGGCTACACCTTC. Translated: CASSPPRAGGPPYGYTF. The V gene is TRBV7-9, the J gene TRBJ1-2; D uncertain. Germline V gives CDR1 SEHNR, CDR2 FQNEAQ (reference sequence). V gave up 5 bases and J gave up 4 bases, with 23 bases separating them. The CDR3 consists of 17 residues.